A single sample is the source of the 5 T cell receptor beta chains below, sequenced in a study of T cells in Graves' hyperthyroidism and ophthalmopathy. Authors of the study amplified TCR beta CDR3 regions from RNA transcripts. First-round RT-PCR with HTBI primers amplified the TCR CDR3 region. MiXCR, run by TCRdb on the multiplex PCR reads, gives a single entry per CDR3 protein. The sample shows about 840,000 distinct CDR3 sequences, over 35% of them seen only once. The sequencing input was blood. These receptors were taken from a man between 18 and 35 years old with Graves' hyperthyroidism.

J is TRBJ2-7 and V is TRBV20-1; 8 bases are a match to TRBD2. In germline, CDR1 is DFQATT, CDR2 SNEGSKA (reference sequence). The J segment lost 4 bases and the V segment lost 6 bases, leaving 8 bases of the junction unmatched. The CDR3 has 13 residues. The CDR3 loop is CSAHRLARYEQYF. The CDR3 nucleotides read TGCAGTGCCCACCGACTAGCGAGATACGAGCAGTACTTC.

This clonotype was recorded a few times. This rearrangement joins TRBV24-1 to TRBJ2-7; D gene ambiguous. The length of the CDR3 is 15 residues. The ends were cut back, 7 bases at V and 2 bases at J, with 17 bases in the middle. Per the germline V gene, CDR1 is KGHDR and CDR2 is SFDVKD. CDR3 amino acids: CATRLGPLLTYEQYF. The DNA for the CDR3 is TGTGCCACCAGGCTGGGCCCCCTATTAACCTACGAGCAGTACTTC.

The rearrangement uses TRBV13 and TRBJ2-6; 8 positions match TRBD2. V was pared by 5 bases and J by 1 base, with 4 bases of the junction left unmatched. Germline values: CDR1 PRHDT, CDR2 FYEKMQ (reference sequence). The CDR3 covers 16 residues. CDR3 nucleotides: TGTGCCAGCAGCACCGGGGGGGGTTCTGGGGCCAACGTCCTGACTTTC. As protein: CASSTGGGSGANVLTF. The full variable domain, rest sourced from reference TRBV13 and TRBJ2-6, is AAGVIQSPRHLIKEKRETATLKCYPIPRHDTVYWYQQGPGQDPQFLISFYEKMQSDKGSIPDRFSAQQFSDYHSELNMSSLELGDSALYFCASSTGGGSGANVLTFGAGSRLTVL.

The J gene is TRBJ1-5, the V gene TRBV6-5, with 7 bases fitting TRBD1. Germline assignment: CDR1 MNHEY and CDR2 SVGAGI. The V and J ends lost 5 bases and 5 bases, in that order; junction bases with no gene match: 6. This CDR3 comprises 14 residues. Written as DNA, the CDR3 is TGTGCCAGCAGTACCAGGGGGACGTATCAGCCCCAGCATTTT. It specifies CASSTRGTYQPQHF.

The V call is TRBV4-3, the J call TRBJ2-7; TRBD1 matches 9 bases. V was clipped by 0 bases and J by 6 bases; unmatched bases: 9. Germline-derived CDR1 and CDR2 are LGHNA and YSLEER. The length of the CDR3 is 16 residues. CDR3 nucleotides: TGCGCCAGCAGCCAAGACCTAACAGGGGGCAAAGTCGAGCAGTACTTC. The encoded protein is CASSQDLTGGKVEQYF.